This entry features one T cell receptor (beta chain) sequence. The antigen remains unidentified. Terminally differentiated effector memory CD45RA+ cells were excluded by CCR7 positive selection of CD45RO-negative cells. Each sample came from a Caucasian adult donor living in Nashville, Tennessee. The sample comes from a study of shared clonotypes between healthy human individuals. Study overall: Donor ages ranged 18 to 49 years: a couple of women, a few men. Notes on the study in general: Naive subsets generally exceeded memory subsets in estimated richness.

The input for sorted-subset replicate PCRs was about 210 ng DNA, some 30,000 T cell genomes. TCRdb's table, derived via immunoSEQ multiplex PCR, lists solely in-frame clones and lacks some. Of millions of clones in the sample, 85% to 95% are singletons; the top ten hold about 1.1%. This clonotype was sampled from a man aged 18 to 35 in good health. The material sequenced was naive CD8+ T cells sorted from blood.

CDR3 amino acids: CASSQEADPIQYF. The DNA of the CDR3 is TGCGCCAGCAGCCAGGAAGCTGACCCCATCCAGTACTTC. V is TRBV4-1 and J is TRBJ2-5; D uncertain. The CDR3 covers 13 residues. Per germline, CDR1 MGHRA and CDR2 YSYEKL. The ends were cut back, 3 bases at V and 10 bases at J, with 15 bases in the middle.